This T cell receptor (beta chain) is drawn from a study of shared clonotypes between healthy human individuals (dated by TCRdb to the early 2020s). Regarding the study in general: A few men and a couple of women, aged 18 to 49 years, made up the cohort. Per donor, three plates each were used for CD4 naive and CD4 memory, two for CD8 naive, and one for CD8 memory. The study deeply sequenced blood TCR repertoires of 5 or 6 healthy adults to estimate repertoire size and the extent of clonotype sharing between individuals. To increase sequencing depth and limit assay-specific biases, TCR repertoire library preparation and sequencing were carried out by different laboratories using diverse techniques. Between about 0.94 and 8.9 billion PBMCs per donor were obtained by leukapheresis. Study-level results and caveats: Even with the large sequencing depth, rarefaction of the sorted-subset datasets indicated that sequencing was incomplete. Sampling was limited to blood, and TCR repertoires in tissue likely differ from TCR repertoires in blood. Based on pairwise subsampling, the degree of clonotype sharing among donors was expected to be affected by sequencing depth. Naive subsets generally had larger estimated clonotype richness than memory subsets. Across several donors, around 5% of naive CD4, approximately 3.6% of naive CD8, 2.3% of memory CD4, and 0.4% to 0.45% of memory CD8 clonotypes were shared. Compared with non-shared clonotypes, the clonotypes found in all four sorted-subset donors had higher generation probabilities. Because the study included only a small number of donors, the genetic and exposure-history diversity represented was limited.

For the CD8 naive samples, CD45RO-negative cells were positively selected for CCR7, yielding a CD45RA+CCR7+ population from which TemRA cells were excluded. The donors were healthy, HIV-negative adults with no recently reported acute infections or vaccinations. Every donor was a Caucasian adult living in Nashville, Tennessee, USA. Blood was obtained by leukapheresis, after which PBMCs were separated by Ficoll-Histopaque density gradient centrifugation and cryopreserved in liquid nitrogen vapor phase. Purity and quantity of every magnetically sorted T cell population were checked by analytical flow cytometry. From each sorted fraction, genomic DNA was isolated and quantified by UV absorbance on a Nanodrop 2000c. Using the deep immunoSEQ assay, multiplex PCR amplified TCR CDR3 regions from genomic DNA. Genomic DNA extracted from each cell subset was distributed evenly over all wells of several immunoSEQ 96-well plates, and each plate served as one replicate. For sorted subsets, each replicate PCR was loaded with approximately 0.2 ug genomic DNA, equivalent to approximately 27,000 T cell genomes. Purified libraries were quantified with a Qubit 3.0 fluorometer, sized on a Bioanalyzer 2100, and re-quantified with the KAPA Library Quantification kit. Every immunoSEQ 96-well plate was sequenced on a dedicated single-read 150-cycle Illumina NextSeq 550 flow cell. In the paper's pipeline: Because the immunoSEQ output included only junctional sequences and no quality scores, the filtering could not be the same as the filtering used for full-length reads. Sequences were annotated with PyIR, a Python wrapper for IgBLAST v1.9, using IMGT germline references to assign V/J genes and CDR3. Any read was removed if the V/J assignment was weak (E-value above 1e-6), the CDR3 was missing, or the read contained stop codons, out-of-frame junctions, or ambiguous translated residues. V3J clonotypes were defined by identical inferred V gene, J gene, and CDR3 amino acid sequence. Percentage overlap between repertoires was computed as shared unique clonotypes divided by the size of the smaller repertoire. Three approaches were used to assess repertoire richness: RTK rarefaction, the Chao1 estimator, and Recon v2.1 estimates of unobserved clonotypes. OLGA was used to compute generation probabilities for all TCRbeta clonotypes that the gDNA method yielded from several donors. The source is immuneACCESS, and TCRdb retained only in-frame sequences with V and J called. Part of the clones is not carried over; for the studies checked, unresolved V genes explain less than half of this, and the remainder is unexplained. V, J and clone size were drawn from that table, and D and trimming were deduced from the DNA. This sample is represented by about 580,000 clones; roughly 98% of them were singletons. 0.25% to 0.35% of the sample is held by the ten biggest clonotypes.

Remarks on this clone: Its antigen specificity is not known. No base quality information exists; no much larger clone differs at one position.

According to the germline V gene (reference sequence), CDR1 reads SEHNR and CDR2 reads FQNEAQ. Trimming removed 1 base from V and 6 bases from J, leaving 15 bases between the germline ends. Measured from the cysteine to the phenylalanine, the CDR3 is 15 residues long. Only the CDR3 DNA stays, 45 bases, in frame from base 1. Recombination joined TRBV7-9 with TRBJ1-1; confidence is insufficient to name the D gene. Sequencing was done on a sample of naive CD8+ T cells sorted from blood. In the paper's terms, the cell subset or site label means: CD45RA+CCR7+. The receptor was isolated from a man in his thirties or forties in good health. Read as DNA, the sequence is TGTGCCAGCAGCTTAGGGGGAGAGGGTAAACCTGAAGCTTTCTTT. Its protein reads: CASSLGGEGKPEAFF.